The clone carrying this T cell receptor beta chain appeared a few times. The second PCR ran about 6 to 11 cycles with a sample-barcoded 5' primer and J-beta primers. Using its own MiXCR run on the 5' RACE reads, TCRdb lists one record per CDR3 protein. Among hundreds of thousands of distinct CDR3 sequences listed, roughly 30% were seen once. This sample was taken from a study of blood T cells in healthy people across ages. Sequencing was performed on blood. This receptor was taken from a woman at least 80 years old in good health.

The CDR3 DNA follows: TGTGCCAGCAGTCGACAGTATAATTCACCCCTCCACTTT. This codes for CASSRQYNSPLHF. The genes are TRBV14 and TRBJ1-6; a weak D match, TRBD1 (5 bases). CDR1 is SGHDN and CDR2 is FVKESK in the germline V gene. Trimming removed 6 bases at V and 4 bases at J, with 7 bases between. The CDR3 length is 13 residues.